The clone carrying this TCR beta chain was counted a few times. These data originate in a study of neoadjuvant anti-PD-1 for oral cavity cancer. The method was immunoSEQ multiplex PCR; TCRdb's version includes in-frame clones alone and lacks a portion of them. The sample has over 10,000 clones, over 60% seen once. Germline lookup yields CDR1 MNHNS and CDR2 SASEGT. With V trimmed by 4 bases and J by 0 bases, 7 bases remained unmatched. The CDR3 runs to 16 residues. The material was PBMCs, obtained before nivolumab (anti-PD-1) treatment. This clonotype originated in a person between 40 and 79 years old with oral cavity squamous cell carcinoma. The chain uses TRBV6-1 and TRBJ2-3; TRBD2 matches 7 bases. The CDR3 DNA follows: TGTGCCAGCAGTGTTGGTCTAGCGGCTAGCACAGATACGCAGTATTTT. Its translation is CASSVGLAASTDTQYF.